A selection of T cell receptor beta chains follows, all from one sample in a study of T cells after yellow fever vaccination. TCRdb recomputed calls from the 5' RACE reads with MiXCR, one row per CDR3 protein. The profile covers hundreds of thousands of distinct CDR3 sequences, with about 19% appearing a single time and more than 13% taken by the ten largest. Sequenced material: PBMCs, taken 15 days after the yellow fever booster vaccination. The receptors stem from a man younger than 45 who received the YFV17D yellow fever vaccine. The CDR3 runs from the conserved cysteine through the conserved F or W. The D gene is left open where the match is weak. Rows give clone size only sometimes, using once, few, many, or a class for an expanded clone.

V gene: TRBV12-3/TRBV12-4
clone size: many
D gene: NA
J gene: TRBJ1-1
CDR3 protein: CASSRLTEAFF
CDR3 DNA: TGTGCCAGCAGCCGACTCACTGAAGCTTTCTTT

V gene: TRBV7-2
clone size: NA
D gene: TRBD1
J gene: TRBJ1-3
CDR3 protein: CASSPRTGPGNTIYF
CDR3 DNA: TGTGCCAGCAGCCCCAGGACAGGCCCTGGAAACACCATATATTTT

V gene: TRBV7-2
clone size: NA
D gene: NA
J gene: TRBJ2-7
CDR3 protein: CASSLGIWSGEGLNF
CDR3 DNA: TGTGCCAGCAGCTTAGGTATTTGGTCAGGCGAAGGCTTAAACTTC

V gene: TRBV20-1
clone size: few
D gene: NA
J gene: TRBJ1-4
CDR3 protein: CSAGPPPGEKLFF
CDR3 DNA: TGCAGTGCTGGCCCGCCCCCAGGGGAGAAACTGTTTTTT

V gene: TRBV6-5
clone size: NA
D gene: NA
J gene: TRBJ2-3
CDR3 protein: CASRKPPDTQYF
CDR3 DNA: TGTGCCAGCAGAAAGCCCCCAGATACGCAGTATTTT

V gene: TRBV6-6
clone size: few
D gene: NA
J gene: TRBJ2-1
CDR3 protein: CASSYPLTDEQFF
CDR3 DNA: TGTGCCAGCAGTTACCCTCTCACGGATGAGCAGTTCTTC

V gene: TRBV10-2
clone size: few
D gene: NA
J gene: TRBJ2-5
CDR3 protein: CASSGTSRNQETQYF
CDR3 DNA: TGCGCCAGCAGCGGGACTTCCCGGAACCAAGAGACCCAGTACTTC

V gene: TRBV5-1
clone size: few
D gene: NA
J gene: TRBJ2-3
CDR3 protein: CASSGTFFSTDTQYF
CDR3 DNA: TGCGCCAGCAGCGGGACATTTTTTAGCACAGATACGCAGTATTTT

V gene: TRBV7-2
clone size: few
D gene: TRBD2
J gene: TRBJ2-1
CDR3 protein: CASSLSLAGTYNEQFF
CDR3 DNA: TGTGCCAGCAGCCTCTCACTAGCGGGAACCTACAATGAGCAGTTCTTC

V gene: TRBV4-2
clone size: few
D gene: TRBD2
J gene: TRBJ2-2
CDR3 protein: CASSQEPWLAGATNTGELFF
CDR3 DNA: TGTGCCAGCAGCCAAGAACCGTGGCTAGCGGGAGCGACGAACACCGGGGAGCTGTTTTTT

V gene: TRBV20-1
clone size: NA
D gene: NA
J gene: TRBJ2-5
CDR3 protein: CSAERETQYF
CDR3 DNA: TGCAGTGCTGAACGAGAGACCCAGTACTTC

V gene: TRBV25-1
clone size: few
D gene: NA
J gene: TRBJ2-5
CDR3 protein: CASSESTGWEETQYF
CDR3 DNA: TGTGCCAGCAGTGAATCAACAGGGTGGGAGGAGACCCAGTACTTC

V gene: TRBV5-1
clone size: many
D gene: TRBD2
J gene: TRBJ2-1
CDR3 protein: CASSPTSGNYNEQFF
CDR3 DNA: TGCGCCAGCAGTCCGACTAGCGGAAACTACAATGAGCAGTTCTTC

V gene: TRBV7-2
clone size: few
D gene: TRBD2
J gene: TRBJ2-1
CDR3 protein: CASNYLAGVDEQFF
CDR3 DNA: TGTGCCAGCAACTATCTAGCGGGGGTAGATGAGCAGTTCTTC

V gene: TRBV5-5
clone size: many
D gene: NA
J gene: TRBJ1-5
CDR3 protein: CASSLVDQPQHF
CDR3 DNA: TGTGCCAGCAGCTTGGTTGATCAGCCCCAGCATTTT

V gene: TRBV7-8
clone size: few
D gene: TRBD2
J gene: TRBJ2-2
CDR3 protein: CASSFSGMDTGELFF
CDR3 DNA: TGTGCCAGCAGCTTTAGCGGGATGGACACCGGGGAGCTGTTTTTT

V gene: TRBV9
clone size: many
D gene: NA
J gene: TRBJ2-3
CDR3 protein: CASSVEDYGGDTQYF
CDR3 DNA: TGTGCCAGCAGCGTAGAGGACTACGGGGGAGATACGCAGTATTTT

V gene: TRBV28
clone size: NA
D gene: NA
J gene: TRBJ2-7
CDR3 protein: CASASVSRGQYF
CDR3 DNA: TGTGCCAGTGCAAGTGTTAGCCGTGGGCAGTACTTC

V gene: TRBV15
clone size: NA
D gene: NA
J gene: TRBJ2-5
CDR3 protein: CATSRVPGTLRETQYF
CDR3 DNA: TGTGCCACCAGCAGAGTCCCGGGGACCCTTCGGGAGACCCAGTACTTC

V gene: TRBV6-5
clone size: NA
D gene: TRBD1
J gene: TRBJ1-1
CDR3 protein: CASSYSGQGEAFF
CDR3 DNA: TGTGCCAGCAGTTACTCGGGACAGGGGGAAGCTTTCTTT

V gene: TRBV7-2
clone size: NA
D gene: NA
J gene: TRBJ1-1
CDR3 protein: CASSLGVFF
CDR3 DNA: TGTGCCAGCAGCTTGGGGGTTTTCTTT

V gene: TRBV6-5
clone size: many
D gene: NA
J gene: TRBJ1-5
CDR3 protein: CASSYSGGNQPQHF
CDR3 DNA: TGTGCCAGCAGTTACTCAGGGGGCAATCAGCCCCAGCATTTT

V gene: TRBV18
clone size: few
D gene: TRBD1
J gene: TRBJ2-1
CDR3 protein: CASSRQGGNEQFF
CDR3 DNA: TGTGCCAGCTCACGACAGGGGGGCAATGAGCAGTTCTTC

V gene: TRBV20-1
clone size: NA
D gene: NA
J gene: TRBJ1-4
CDR3 protein: CSARDTSAEKLFF
CDR3 DNA: TGCAGTGCTAGAGATACCTCGGCTGAAAAACTGTTTTTT

V gene: TRBV6-6
clone size: few
D gene: NA
J gene: TRBJ1-1
CDR3 protein: CASSYSRAEAFF
CDR3 DNA: TGTGCCAGCAGTTACTCGCGAGCTGAAGCTTTCTTT

V gene: TRBV27
clone size: few
D gene: NA
J gene: TRBJ2-6
CDR3 protein: CASSNRPSGANVLTF
CDR3 DNA: TGTGCCAGCAGTAATCGCCCCTCTGGGGCCAACGTCCTGACTTTC

V gene: TRBV11-1
clone size: NA
D gene: TRBD1
J gene: TRBJ2-3
CDR3 protein: CASSALPGQGASTDTQYF
CDR3 DNA: TGTGCCAGCAGCGCCCTTCCGGGACAGGGGGCCAGCACAGATACGCAGTATTTT

V gene: TRBV25-1
clone size: NA
D gene: TRBD2
J gene: TRBJ2-1
CDR3 protein: CASSEPGLAGQFF
CDR3 DNA: TGTGCCAGCAGTGAACCGGGACTAGCGGGTCAGTTCTTC

V gene: TRBV6-6
clone size: many
D gene: NA
J gene: TRBJ2-2
CDR3 protein: CASSARPGELFF
CDR3 DNA: TGTGCCAGCAGTGCCCGCCCCGGGGAGCTGTTTTTT

V gene: TRBV11-2
clone size: few
D gene: NA
J gene: TRBJ2-1
CDR3 protein: CASSPGPSSYNEQFF
CDR3 DNA: TGTGCCAGCAGCCCGGGGCCTAGCTCCTACAATGAGCAGTTCTTC

V gene: TRBV10-1
clone size: NA
D gene: NA
J gene: TRBJ2-2
CDR3 protein: CASSGDGWNTGELFF
CDR3 DNA: TGCGCCAGCAGTGGTGACGGTTGGAACACCGGGGAGCTGTTTTTT

V gene: TRBV15
clone size: NA
D gene: NA
J gene: TRBJ2-7
CDR3 protein: CATSRSQGILSEQYF
CDR3 DNA: TGTGCCACCAGCCGCAGCCAGGGGATCCTTAGCGAGCAGTACTTC

V gene: TRBV10-1
clone size: NA
D gene: TRBD2
J gene: TRBJ2-3
CDR3 protein: CASSESRTSGKQYF
CDR3 DNA: TGCGCCAGCAGTGAGTCGCGGACTAGTGGGAAGCAGTATTTT

V gene: TRBV20-1
clone size: many
D gene: NA
J gene: TRBJ2-5
CDR3 protein: CSARNAGSQETQYF
CDR3 DNA: TGCAGTGCTAGGAACGCGGGAAGTCAAGAGACCCAGTACTTC

V gene: TRBV7-9
clone size: NA
D gene: NA
J gene: TRBJ2-2
CDR3 protein: CASSHAGLNTGELFF
CDR3 DNA: TGTGCCAGCAGCCATGCGGGCCTGAACACCGGGGAGCTGTTTTTT

V gene: TRBV7-2
clone size: NA
D gene: NA
J gene: TRBJ2-7
CDR3 protein: CASSFASVHSYEQYF
CDR3 DNA: TGTGCCAGCAGCTTTGCTAGCGTTCATTCCTACGAGCAGTACTTC

V gene: TRBV29-1
clone size: few
D gene: NA
J gene: TRBJ2-7
CDR3 protein: CSVWTPTGREQYF
CDR3 DNA: TGCAGCGTCTGGACTCCAACAGGGAGAGAGCAGTACTTC

V gene: TRBV25-1
clone size: few
D gene: TRBD1
J gene: TRBJ2-1
CDR3 protein: CASDRTGHNEQFF
CDR3 DNA: TGTGCCAGTGATCGGACAGGGCACAATGAGCAGTTCTTC

V gene: TRBV28
clone size: NA
D gene: NA
J gene: TRBJ1-1
CDR3 protein: CASSPGSRDTKFRAFF
CDR3 DNA: TGTGCCAGCAGTCCCGGGAGCCGGGACACAAAATTCAGGGCTTTCTTT

V gene: TRBV28
clone size: NA
D gene: NA
J gene: TRBJ2-6
CDR3 protein: CASSLRANVLTF
CDR3 DNA: TGTGCCAGCAGTTTAAGGGCCAACGTCCTGACTTTC

V gene: TRBV15
clone size: NA
D gene: NA
J gene: TRBJ2-7
CDR3 protein: CATSKGGGEAYEQYF
CDR3 DNA: TGTGCCACCAGCAAAGGGGGAGGGGAGGCCTACGAGCAGTACTTC

V gene: TRBV7-7
clone size: NA
D gene: NA
J gene: TRBJ2-3
CDR3 protein: CASSLTVPDTQYF
CDR3 DNA: TGTGCTAGCAGCTTAACGGTTCCAGATACGCAGTATTTT

V gene: TRBV6-2/TRBV6-3
clone size: NA
D gene: NA
J gene: TRBJ2-7
CDR3 protein: CASSNSGTRGEQYF
CDR3 DNA: TGTGCCAGCAGTAATTCCGGGACAAGGGGCGAGCAGTACTTC

V gene: TRBV7-2
clone size: NA
D gene: TRBD1
J gene: TRBJ1-4
CDR3 protein: CASSTPSGTGGKLFF
CDR3 DNA: TGTGCCAGCAGCACCCCCTCCGGGACAGGGGGCAAACTGTTTTTT

V gene: TRBV7-2
clone size: NA
D gene: NA
J gene: TRBJ2-5
CDR3 protein: CASNPRVGRSRETQYF
CDR3 DNA: TGTGCCAGCAACCCTAGGGTCGGGAGAAGTCGAGAGACCCAGTACTTC

V gene: TRBV3-1
clone size: few
D gene: NA
J gene: TRBJ1-5
CDR3 protein: CASSQASGNQPQHF
CDR3 DNA: TGTGCCAGCAGCCAAGCATCCGGAAATCAGCCCCAGCATTTT

V gene: TRBV7-6
clone size: few
D gene: TRBD1
J gene: TRBJ2-5
CDR3 protein: CASSLNEGASETQYF
CDR3 DNA: TGTGCCAGCAGCTTAAATGAGGGGGCCTCAGAGACCCAGTACTTC